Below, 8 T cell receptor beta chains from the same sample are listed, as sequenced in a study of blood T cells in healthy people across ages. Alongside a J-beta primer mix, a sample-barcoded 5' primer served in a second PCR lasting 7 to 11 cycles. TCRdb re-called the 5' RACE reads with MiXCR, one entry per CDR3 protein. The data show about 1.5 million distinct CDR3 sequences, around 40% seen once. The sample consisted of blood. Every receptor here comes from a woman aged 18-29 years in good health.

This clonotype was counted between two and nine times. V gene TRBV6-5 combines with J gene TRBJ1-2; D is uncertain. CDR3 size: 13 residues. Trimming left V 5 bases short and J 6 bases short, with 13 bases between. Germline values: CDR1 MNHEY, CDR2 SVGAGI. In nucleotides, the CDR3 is TGTGCCAGCAGTAACCTCTACTCCCATGGCTACACCTTC. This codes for CASSNLYSHGYTF.

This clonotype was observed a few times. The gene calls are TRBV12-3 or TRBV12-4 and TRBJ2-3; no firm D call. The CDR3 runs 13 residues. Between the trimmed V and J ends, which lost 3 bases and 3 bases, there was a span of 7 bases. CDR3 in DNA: TGTGCCAGCAGTTTTTATAGGACAGATACGCAGTATTTT. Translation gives CASSFYRTDTQYF.

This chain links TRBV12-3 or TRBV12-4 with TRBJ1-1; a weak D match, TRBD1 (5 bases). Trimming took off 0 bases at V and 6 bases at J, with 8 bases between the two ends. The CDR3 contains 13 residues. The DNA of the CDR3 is TGTGCCAGCAGTTTAGCCGGGACCCCTGAAGCTTTCTTT. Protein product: CASSLAGTPEAFF.

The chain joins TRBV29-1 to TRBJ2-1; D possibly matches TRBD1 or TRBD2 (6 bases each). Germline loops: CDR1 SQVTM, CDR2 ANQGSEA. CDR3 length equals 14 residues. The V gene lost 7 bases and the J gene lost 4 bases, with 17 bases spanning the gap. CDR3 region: CSGRLGGPYNEQFF. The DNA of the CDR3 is TGCAGCGGGCGTTTAGGGGGGCCTTACAATGAGCAGTTCTTC.

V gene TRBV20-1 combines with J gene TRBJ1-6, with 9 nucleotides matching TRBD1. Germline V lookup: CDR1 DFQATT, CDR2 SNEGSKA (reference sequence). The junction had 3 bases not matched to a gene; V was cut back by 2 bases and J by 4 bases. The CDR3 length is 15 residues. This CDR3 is CSARSGTGYNSPLHF. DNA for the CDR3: TGCAGTGCTAGATCCGGGACAGGGTATAATTCACCCCTCCACTTT.

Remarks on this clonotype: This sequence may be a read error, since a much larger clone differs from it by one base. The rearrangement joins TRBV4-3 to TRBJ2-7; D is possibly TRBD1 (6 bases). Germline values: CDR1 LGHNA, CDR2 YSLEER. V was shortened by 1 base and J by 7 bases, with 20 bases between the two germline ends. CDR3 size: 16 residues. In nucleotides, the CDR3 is TGCGCCAGCAGCCAAGGCCAGGGGTTAGTACAATATGAGCAGTACTTC. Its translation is CASSQGQGLVQYEQYF.

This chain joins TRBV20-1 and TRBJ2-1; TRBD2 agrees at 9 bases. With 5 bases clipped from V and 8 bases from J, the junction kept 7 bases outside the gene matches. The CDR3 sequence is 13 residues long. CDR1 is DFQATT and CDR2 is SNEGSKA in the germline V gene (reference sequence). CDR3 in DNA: TGCAGTGCTCACGAGCGGGAGGCCCATGAGCAGTTCTTC. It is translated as CSAHEREAHEQFF.

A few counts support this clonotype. CDR3 in amino acids: CASSRARPEDTQYF. The CDR3 region has the DNA TGCGCCAGCAGCCGCGCCCGTCCCGAAGATACGCAGTATTTT. The chain recombines TRBV5-1 with TRBJ2-3; no definite D call. V was clipped by 4 bases and J by 5 bases, with 14 bases between them. The CDR3 runs 14 residues. Germline CDR1 is SGHRS and CDR2 is YFSETQ. The full variable domain, rest sourced from reference TRBV5-1 and TRBJ2-3, is KAGVTQTPRYLIKTRGQQVTLSCSPISGHRSVSWYQQTPGQGLQFLFEYFSETQRNKGNFPGRFSGRQFSNSRSEMNVSTLELGDSALYLCASSRARPEDTQYFGPGTRLTVL.